This TCR beta chain originates from a study of PD-L1 blockade in urothelial cancer. Profiled with immunoSEQ multiplex PCR; TCRdb holds only in-frame clones, not every one. This table holds some 71,000 clones, roughly nine tenths found once. Trimming removed 5 bases at V and 0 bases at J, with 12 bases between. Per germline, CDR1 SGHRS and CDR2 YFSETQ. The CDR3 sequence is 14 residues long. The chain is built from TRBV5-1 and TRBJ2-7; D gene ambiguous. Sequenced material: PBMCs, taken around atezolizumab (anti-PD-L1) treatment. The sequence derives from a man aged 60 to 69 with urothelial cancer. CDR3: CASSPASSSYEQYF. The DNA for the CDR3 is TGCGCCAGCAGTCCCGCTTCCAGCTCCTACGAGCAGTACTTC. The full variable domain, in which reference TRBV5-1 and TRBJ2-7 provide the parts outside the CDR3, is KAGVTQTPRYLIKTRGQQVTLSCSPISGHRSVSWYQQTPGQGLQFLFEYFSETQRNKGNFPGRFSGRQFSNSRSEMNVSTLELGDSALYLCASSPASSSYEQYFGPGTRLTVT.